What follows are 23 T cell receptor beta chains derived from one specimen sequenced in a study of CD8 T cells in ankylosing spondylitis. Overall study results and limits: One TCR beta motif, made up of about 8 highly homologous variants, appeared characteristic of ankylosing spondylitis blood.

TCRdb analysed the 5' RACE reads with MiXCR anew, one entry per CDR3 protein. The table records around 770,000 distinct CDR3 sequences, roughly 10% of them present only once. No antigen has been identified for these receptors. Material for sequencing was blood, either unsorted or a sorted T cell fraction (not recorded which). The receptor source for this set is a male donor with ankylosing spondylitis.

In DNA, the CDR3 is TGCAGTGCTGCCCCCGGGAGGTTCTACAATGAGCAGTTCTTC. Its protein is CSAAPGRFYNEQFF. This chain joins TRBV20-1 and TRBJ2-1, with TRBD2 identical over 7 bases. The J segment lost 3 bases and the V segment lost 5 bases, leaving 7 bases of the junction unmatched. The CDR3 is 14 amino acids. CDR1 DFQATT and CDR2 SNEGSKA come from the germline V gene (reference sequence).

This clonotype has at least ten counts. This chain links TRBV12-3 or TRBV12-4 with TRBJ2-7; D not certain. The CDR3 runs to 14 residues. V lost 3 bases, J lost 3 bases, and 12 bases lay in between. The CDR3 sequence: CASSFYGLGYEQYF. In nucleotides, the CDR3 is TGTGCCAGCAGTTTTTACGGGCTAGGCTACGAGCAGTACTTC.

The V and J genes are TRBV12-3 or TRBV12-4 and TRBJ2-3, with 11 bases identical to TRBD1. The CDR3 runs to 16 residues. V gave up 5 bases and J gave up 2 bases; unmatched junction bases: 6. In DNA, the CDR3 is TGTGCCAGCAGTCATCGGACAGGGGGCTACACAGATACGCAGTATTTT. Translated: CASSHRTGGYTDTQYF.

V gene TRBV5-1 combines with J gene TRBJ2-3, with D possibly being TRBD1 or TRBD2 (5 bases each). The CDR3 covers 13 residues. Germline CDR1 reads SGHRS; CDR2 reads YFSETQ. V dropped 5 bases and J dropped 6 bases, with 13 bases sitting between them. The CDR3, as DNA: TGCGCCAGCAGTTTCCGGGACCCCGATACGCAGTATTTT. It is translated as CASSFRDPDTQYF.

The sample holds a few counts of this clonotype. V and J are TRBV20-1 and TRBJ2-6, with TRBD2 matching over 7 bases. There are 18 residues in the CDR3. With 4 bases clipped from V and 2 bases from J, the junction kept 14 bases outside the gene matches. CDR1 and CDR2 from the germline V gene are DFQATT and SNEGSKA (reference sequence). The CDR3 DNA follows: TGCAGTGCTAATCTACTACGGAGCGGGACTCCTGGGGCCAACGTCCTGACTTTC. Its translation: CSANLLRSGTPGANVLTF.

This clonotype was observed a handful of times. The chain is built from TRBV27 and TRBJ2-3; unclear D gene. Trimming stripped 5 bases from V and 0 bases from J, with 9 bases between. CDR1 MNHEY and CDR2 SMNVEV come from the germline V gene (reference sequence). The CDR3 runs 14 residues. The DNA of the CDR3 is TGTGCCAGCAGTCGTCCGGGCAGCACAGATACGCAGTATTTT. It encodes CASSRPGSTDTQYF.

This sequence joins TRBV5-1 and TRBJ2-4; weak D call: TRBD2 (5 bases). CDR1 is SGHRS, CDR2 YFSETQ, per germline. This CDR3 contains 15 residues. The V end lost 4 bases, the J end lost 1 base, and 12 bases lay between the germline ends. The CDR3 spells CASSLSTGAKNIQYF. In nucleotides, the CDR3 is TGCGCCAGCAGCCTTTCCACGGGGGCCAAAAACATTCAGTACTTC.

This clonotype was recorded many times. This chain's CDR3 is CASSLEGPPRNEQFF. The CDR3 DNA reads TGCGCCAGCAGCTTGGAGGGCCCACCCAGGAATGAGCAGTTCTTC. This chain connects TRBV5-1 to TRBJ2-1; D gene uncertain. The V end was cut by 0 bases, the J end by 7 bases, with 14 bases between. The length of the CDR3 is 15 residues. CDR1 and CDR2 from the germline V gene are SGHRS and YFSETQ.

The J gene is TRBJ2-1, the V gene TRBV20-1; D uncertain. Trimming removed 3 bases at V and 4 bases at J, with 10 bases between. The germline V gene has CDR1 DFQATT and CDR2 SNEGSKA (reference sequence). The CDR3 is 13 amino acids. CDR3 protein: CSARKDPYNEQFF. The CDR3 nucleotides read TGCAGTGCTAGGAAAGACCCTTACAATGAGCAGTTCTTC.

This clonotype was counted between two and nine times. The V call is TRBV5-1, the J call TRBJ2-7; D gene uncertain. CDR1 is SGHRS, CDR2 YFSETQ, per germline. V was pared by 0 bases and J by 3 bases, with 10 bases between. The CDR3 runs to 14 residues. The CDR3 loop reads CASSLGGSYYEQYF. CDR3 nucleotide sequence: TGCGCCAGCAGCTTGGGTGGCTCATACTACGAGCAGTACTTC.

This clonotype was seen ten or more times. The chain links TRBV5-1 to TRBJ2-2, with D hard to call. Germline V lookup: CDR1 SGHRS, CDR2 YFSETQ. Trimming stripped 1 base from V and 1 base from J, with 8 bases between. The CDR3 contains 15 residues. Here the CDR3 reads CASSLRAGNTGELFF. The CDR3 DNA reads as TGCGCCAGCAGCTTGAGGGCAGGGAACACCGGGGAGCTGTTTTTT.

There are a few counts of this clonotype. The chain links TRBV28 to TRBJ1-2; a weak D match, TRBD1 (5 bases). Per germline, CDR1 MDHEN and CDR2 SYDVKM. V lost 6 bases to trimming and J lost 9 bases, with 17 bases between them. This CDR3 has 13 amino acids. Here the CDR3 reads CASRPGREESYTF. In nucleotides, the CDR3 is TGTGCCAGCAGACCGGGACGGGAGGAGAGCTACACCTTC.

Only a few counts were recorded for this clonotype. The CDR3 region is CASREERGSPYEQYF. The DNA of the CDR3 is TGCGCCAGCAGGGAGGAGAGGGGGTCGCCCTACGAGCAGTACTTC. The rearrangement links TRBV5-1 to TRBJ2-7; D perhaps matches TRBD1 (6 bases). Germline CDR1 and CDR2: SGHRS and YFSETQ. Trimming left V 5 bases short and J 2 bases short, with 17 bases between. CDR3 length: 15 residues.

The CDR3 DNA reads as TGTGCCACCAGCAGAGATAATAGGACTAGCGGGTGGGGATGGGCGAATGAGCAGTTCTTC. It specifies CATSRDNRTSGWGWANEQFF. This chain links TRBV15 with TRBJ2-1; 11 bases are a match to TRBD2. Germline V lookup: CDR1 LNHNV, CDR2 YYDKDF (reference sequence). V lost 0 bases, J lost 7 bases, and 17 bases stayed unmatched. The CDR3 sequence is 20 residues long.

The gene calls are TRBV7-9 and TRBJ2-7; 10 positions agree with TRBD1. Per germline, CDR1 SEHNR and CDR2 FQNEAQ (reference sequence). Germline trimming cut 5 bases from V and 4 bases from J; bases unmatched to any gene: 8. This CDR3 has 15 residues. The CDR3 sequence: CASSAPGQGLYEQYF. As DNA, the CDR3 is TGTGCCAGCAGCGCGCCGGGACAGGGGTTATACGAGCAGTACTTC.

Many counts were recorded for this clonotype. The gene calls are TRBV29-1 and TRBJ2-1; the D is unclear. The CDR3 has 14 amino acids. Germline CDR1 SQVTM, CDR2 ANQGSEA. V was shortened by 4 bases and J by 4 bases, with 14 bases between the two germline ends. The CDR3 sequence is CSVVTGRRYNEQFF. CDR3 DNA: TGCAGCGTTGTGACTGGACGCAGGTACAATGAGCAGTTCTTC.

This chain joins TRBV20-1 and TRBJ1-1; TRBD1 agrees at 9 bases. Germline V lookup: CDR1 DFQATT, CDR2 SNEGSKA (reference sequence). The CDR3 runs to 13 residues. CDR3 bases: TGCAGATCAACCGGGACAGGGCTTATGGAAGCTTTCTTT. It yields the protein CRSTGTGLMEAFF.

J is TRBJ2-5 and V is TRBV3-1; D unclear. V shed 6 bases and J shed 4 bases, with 12 bases lying between them. Germline lookup yields CDR1 LGHDT and CDR2 YNNKEL (reference sequence). CDR3 length equals 13 residues. Here the CDR3 DNA reads TGTGCCAGCAGTCGGACGTGGCGAGAGACCCAGTACTTC. This encodes CASSRTWRETQYF.

The chain links TRBV18 to TRBJ1-2; maybe TRBD1 (6 bases). The CDR3 totals 14 residues. Germline CDR1 is KGHSH and CDR2 is LQKENI. V was cut by 8 bases and J by 7 bases, with 20 bases left in between. The CDR3 protein is CASPTGALRFGYTF. For the CDR3, the DNA is TGTGCCAGCCCGACAGGCGCCCTCCGGTTTGGCTACACCTTC.

A few counts support this clonotype. This sequence joins TRBV7-2 and TRBJ1-2, with D uncertain. The CDR3 extends over 16 amino acids. V was clipped by 1 base and J by 0 bases, with 12 bases between them. CDR1 is SGHTA, CDR2 FQGNSA, per germline. The CDR3 coding sequence is TGTGCCAGCAGCTTAGATGTCGGCAGATCTAACTATGGCTACACCTTC. Its protein is CASSLDVGRSNYGYTF.

This clonotype has more than one count but fewer than ten. V usage is TRBV28 and J usage is TRBJ2-2, with 9 nucleotides matching TRBD2. The CDR3 totals 17 residues. The germline V gene encodes CDR1 MDHEN and CDR2 SYDVKM. Trimming cost V 4 bases and J 1 base; bases outside gene matches: 7. The CDR3 nucleotides read TGTGCCAGCAGTTGTTATATTAGCGGGAGGAACACCGGGGAGCTGTTTTTT. This translates into CASSCYISGRNTGELFF.

This clonotype has more than one count but fewer than ten. V and J are TRBV20-1 and TRBJ2-5; 11 nucleotides align to TRBD2. This CDR3 contains 15 residues. V was clipped by 5 bases and J by 5 bases; unmatched bases: 10. CDR1 is DFQATT and CDR2 is SNEGSKA in the germline V gene (reference sequence). CDR3 protein: CSAQALAGVLETQYF. In nucleotides, the CDR3 is TGCAGTGCTCAGGCACTAGCGGGAGTTTTGGAGACCCAGTACTTC.

V is TRBV6-5 and J is TRBJ1-2, with D possibly matching TRBD1 (5 bases). In germline, CDR1 is MNHEY, CDR2 SVGAGI. This CDR3 is built from 16 residues. V gave up 0 bases and J gave up 7 bases, with 18 bases separating them. CDR3: CASSYSLPTGTTGYTF. The CDR3 nucleotides read TGTGCCAGCAGTTACTCTTTACCGACGGGGACGACTGGCTACACCTTC.